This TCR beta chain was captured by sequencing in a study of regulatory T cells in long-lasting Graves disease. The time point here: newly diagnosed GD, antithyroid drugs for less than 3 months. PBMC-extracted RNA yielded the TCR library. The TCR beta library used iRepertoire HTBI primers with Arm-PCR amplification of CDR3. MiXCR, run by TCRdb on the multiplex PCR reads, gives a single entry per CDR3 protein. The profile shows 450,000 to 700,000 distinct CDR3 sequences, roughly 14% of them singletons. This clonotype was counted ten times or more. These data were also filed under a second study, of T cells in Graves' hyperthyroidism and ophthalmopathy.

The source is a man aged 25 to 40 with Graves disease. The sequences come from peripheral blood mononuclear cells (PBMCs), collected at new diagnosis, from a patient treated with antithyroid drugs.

CDR3 amino acids: CASSYSTGGQPQHF. Here the CDR3 DNA reads TGCGCCAGCAGCTATTCGACAGGGGGCCAGCCCCAGCATTTT. The V gene is TRBV5-1, the J gene TRBJ1-5; 10 bases fit TRBD1. The CDR3 runs to 14 residues. V lost 3 bases, J lost 7 bases, and 4 bases stayed unmatched. Looked up from germline, CDR1 is SGHRS and CDR2 is YFSETQ.